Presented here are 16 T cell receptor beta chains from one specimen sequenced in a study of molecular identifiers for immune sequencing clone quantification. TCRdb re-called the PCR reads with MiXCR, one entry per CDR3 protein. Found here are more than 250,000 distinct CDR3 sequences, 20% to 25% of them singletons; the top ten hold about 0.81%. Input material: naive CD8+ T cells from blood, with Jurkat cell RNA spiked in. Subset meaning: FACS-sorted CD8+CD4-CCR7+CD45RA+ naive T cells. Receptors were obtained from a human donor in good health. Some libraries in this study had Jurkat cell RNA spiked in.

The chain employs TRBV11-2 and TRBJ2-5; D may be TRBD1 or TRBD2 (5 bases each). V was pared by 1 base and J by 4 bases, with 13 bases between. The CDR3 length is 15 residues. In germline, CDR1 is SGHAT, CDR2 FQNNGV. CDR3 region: CASSLAPAGRETQYF. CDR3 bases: TGTGCCAGCAGCTTAGCCCCGGCAGGGAGAGAGACCCAGTACTTC. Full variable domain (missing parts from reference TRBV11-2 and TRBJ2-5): EAGVAQSPRYKIIEKRQSVAFWCNPISGHATLYWYQQILGQGPKLLIQFQNNGVVDDSQLPKDRFSAERLKGVDSTLKIQPAKLEDSAVYLCASSLAPAGRETQYFGPGTRLLVL.

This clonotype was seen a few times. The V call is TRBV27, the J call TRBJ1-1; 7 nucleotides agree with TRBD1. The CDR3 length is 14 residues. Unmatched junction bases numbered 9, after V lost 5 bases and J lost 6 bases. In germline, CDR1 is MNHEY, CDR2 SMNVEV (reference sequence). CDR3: CASSDADRSAEAFF. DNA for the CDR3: TGTGCCAGCAGTGACGCGGACAGGTCGGCTGAAGCTTTCTTT.

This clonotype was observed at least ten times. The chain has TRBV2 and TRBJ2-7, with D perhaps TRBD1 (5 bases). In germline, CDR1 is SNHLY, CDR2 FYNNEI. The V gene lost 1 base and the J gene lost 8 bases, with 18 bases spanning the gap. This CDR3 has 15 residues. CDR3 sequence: CASSEGGHALGKQYF. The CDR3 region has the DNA TGTGCCAGCAGTGAAGGAGGACACGCACTGGGGAAGCAGTACTTC.

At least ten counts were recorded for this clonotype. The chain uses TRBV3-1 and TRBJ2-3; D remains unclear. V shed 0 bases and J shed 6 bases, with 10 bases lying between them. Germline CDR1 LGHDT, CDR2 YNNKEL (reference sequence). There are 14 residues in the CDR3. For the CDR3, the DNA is TGTGCCAGCAGCCAAGACCCCTCCGTCGATACGCAGTATTTT. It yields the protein CASSQDPSVDTQYF.

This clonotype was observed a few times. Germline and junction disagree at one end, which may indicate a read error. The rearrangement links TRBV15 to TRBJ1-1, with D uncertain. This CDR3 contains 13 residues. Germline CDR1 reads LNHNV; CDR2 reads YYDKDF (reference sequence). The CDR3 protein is CTTSRVGYTEAFF. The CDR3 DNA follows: TGTACCACCAGCAGAGTGGGATACACTGAAGCTTTCTTT.

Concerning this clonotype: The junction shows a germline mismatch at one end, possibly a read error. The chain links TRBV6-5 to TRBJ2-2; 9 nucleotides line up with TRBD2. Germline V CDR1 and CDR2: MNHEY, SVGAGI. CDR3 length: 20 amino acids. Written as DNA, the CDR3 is TGTGCCAGCAGCCGGTCCGCTGGAGCGGGAGGCCCACTAAACACCGGGGAGCCGTTTTTT. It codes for CASSRSAGAGGPLNTGEPFF.

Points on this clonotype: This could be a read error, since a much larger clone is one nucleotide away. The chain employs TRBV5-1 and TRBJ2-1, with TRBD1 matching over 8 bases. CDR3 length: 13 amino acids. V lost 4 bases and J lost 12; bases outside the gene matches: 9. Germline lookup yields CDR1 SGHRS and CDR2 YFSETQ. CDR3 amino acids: CASSLQGGDGQFF. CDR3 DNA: TGCGCCAGCAGCCTACAGGGGGGCGATGGGCAGTTCTTC.

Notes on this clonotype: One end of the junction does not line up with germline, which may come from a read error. The CDR3 DNA sequence: TGTGCCGTCAGTCCTAGTAGTGAGCAGTTCTTC. Amino acids: CAVSPSSEQFF. This chain connects TRBV10-3 to TRBJ2-1; D gene ambiguous. Germline V gives CDR1 ENHRY, CDR2 SYGVKD. This CDR3 is 11 amino acids long.

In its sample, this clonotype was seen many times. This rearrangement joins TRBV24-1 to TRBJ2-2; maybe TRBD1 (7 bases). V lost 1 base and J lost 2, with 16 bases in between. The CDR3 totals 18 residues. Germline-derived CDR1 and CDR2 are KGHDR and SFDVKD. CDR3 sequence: CATSDFRQGGINTGELFF. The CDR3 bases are TGTGCCACCAGTGATTTCCGACAGGGAGGAATTAACACCGGGGAGCTGTTTTTT.

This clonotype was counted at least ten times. The chain's CDR3 is CASSGQGARGYTF. The CDR3 DNA reads as TGTGCCAGCAGTGGACAGGGGGCGCGTGGCTACACCTTC. The genes are TRBV7-9 and TRBJ1-2; 11 bases line up with TRBD1. Per the germline V gene, CDR1 is SEHNR and CDR2 is FQNEAQ (reference sequence). V trimming: 6 bases; J trimming: 7 bases; junction bases outside the gene matches: 4. The CDR3 has 13 amino acids.

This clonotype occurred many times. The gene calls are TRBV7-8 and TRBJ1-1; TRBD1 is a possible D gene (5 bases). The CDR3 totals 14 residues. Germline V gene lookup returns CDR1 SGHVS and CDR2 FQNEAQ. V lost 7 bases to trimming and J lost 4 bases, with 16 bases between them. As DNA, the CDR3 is TGTGCCAGCACCCGGGGGACGGGTGTCACTGAAGCTTTCTTT. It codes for CASTRGTGVTEAFF.

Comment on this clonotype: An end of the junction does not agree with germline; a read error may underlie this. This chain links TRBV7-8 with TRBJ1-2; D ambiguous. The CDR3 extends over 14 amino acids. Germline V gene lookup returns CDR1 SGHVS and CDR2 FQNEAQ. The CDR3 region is CASSFLMDPYGYAF. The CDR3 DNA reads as TGTGCCAGCAGCTTTTTGATGGACCCCTATGGCTACGCCTTC. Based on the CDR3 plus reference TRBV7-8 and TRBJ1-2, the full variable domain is GAGVSQSPRYKVAKRGQDVALRCDPISGHVSLFWYQQALGQGPEFLTYFQNEAQLDKSGLPSDRFFAERPEGSVSTLKIQRTQQEDSAVYLCASSFLMDPYGYAFGSGTRLTVV.

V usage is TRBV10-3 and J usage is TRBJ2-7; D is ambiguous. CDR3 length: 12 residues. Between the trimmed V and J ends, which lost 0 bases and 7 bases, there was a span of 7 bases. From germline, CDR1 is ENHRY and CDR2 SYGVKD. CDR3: CAISESWGEQYF. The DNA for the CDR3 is TGTGCCATCAGTGAGTCTTGGGGAGAGCAGTACTTC.

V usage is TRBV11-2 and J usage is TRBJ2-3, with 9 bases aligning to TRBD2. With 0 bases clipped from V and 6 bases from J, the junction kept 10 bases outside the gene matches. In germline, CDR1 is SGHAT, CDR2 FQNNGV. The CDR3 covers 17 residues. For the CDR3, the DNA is TGTGCCAGCAGCTTAGATGCGGGAGGGTGGCCCGGGGATACGCAGTATTTT. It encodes CASSLDAGGWPGDTQYF.

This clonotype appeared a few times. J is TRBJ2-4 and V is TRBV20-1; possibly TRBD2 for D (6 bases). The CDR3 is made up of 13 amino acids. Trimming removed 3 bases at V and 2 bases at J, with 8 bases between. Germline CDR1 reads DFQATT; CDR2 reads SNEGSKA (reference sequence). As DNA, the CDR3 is TGCAGTGCTAGCGGGAGAACCAAAAACATTCAGTACTTC. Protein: CSASGRTKNIQYF.

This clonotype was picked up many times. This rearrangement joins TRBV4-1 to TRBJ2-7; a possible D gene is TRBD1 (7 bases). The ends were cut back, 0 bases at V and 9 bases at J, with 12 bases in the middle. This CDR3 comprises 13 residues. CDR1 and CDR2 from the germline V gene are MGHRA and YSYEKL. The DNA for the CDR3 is TGCGCCAGCAGCCAAGATTTCCAGGGGGGGCAGTACTTC. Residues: CASSQDFQGGQYF.